A single sample is the source of the 23 T cell receptor beta chains below, sequenced in a study of beta chain features in type 1 diabetes. As every portion of the isolated RNA was reverse transcribed, the sequencing read expressed TCRB transcripts. TCRdb's copy holds only in-frame clones and misses some; the assay was immunoSEQ multiplex PCR. The data hold a few hundred thousand clones, with roughly 15% observed a single time. Specimen: naive CD4+ T cells from blood. Every receptor here comes from a woman in her late teens or twenties in good health.

This clone was detected only a few times. The chain links TRBV27 to TRBJ1-2; 7 bases are shared with TRBD1. With V trimmed by 6 bases and J by 8 bases, 12 bases remained unmatched. Germline V gives CDR1 MNHEY, CDR2 SMNVEV (reference sequence). This CDR3 comprises 14 residues. The CDR3 coding sequence is TGTGCCAGCAGGGAACCCGGGACAGCAAAAGGCTACACCTTC. It encodes CASREPGTAKGYTF.

This clone was found a few times. The V gene is TRBV18, the J gene TRBJ1-2; TRBD1 agrees at 8 bases. Looked up from germline, CDR1 is KGHSH and CDR2 is LQKENI. The CDR3 is 17 amino acids. J gave up 4 bases and V 6 bases, and 16 bases lay outside the gene matches. The CDR3 sequence: CASSPLWAGGEGYGYTF. CDR3 nucleotide sequence: TGTGCCAGCTCCCCTCTCTGGGCAGGGGGCGAGGGCTATGGCTACACCTTC.

The V gene is TRBV28, the J gene TRBJ2-7; 7 nucleotides align to TRBD2. CDR1 and CDR2 from the germline V gene are MDHEN and SYDVKM. The CDR3 length is 16 residues. The trim removed 4 bases at V and 5 bases at J, leaving 14 bases unmatched. In DNA form, the CDR3 reads TGTGCCAGCAGTTCCAGCGGGATGGTAGTCCGGGACGAGCAGTACTTC. The encoded protein is CASSSSGMVVRDEQYF.

This clone was picked up a small number of times. The rearrangement uses TRBV28 and TRBJ1-2; tentative D call: TRBD1 (6 bases). This CDR3 is built from 11 residues. Deletions cut 6 bases from V and 6 bases from J, with 8 bases between. Germline loops: CDR1 MDHEN, CDR2 SYDVKM. CDR3 residues: CASRNRDGYTF. The CDR3 coding sequence is TGTGCCAGCAGAAACAGGGATGGCTACACCTTC.

This clone has a handful of counts. V gene TRBV27 combines with J gene TRBJ1-2; D gene uncertain. The V end lost 2 bases, the J end lost 6 bases, and 13 bases lay between the germline ends. CDR3 length: 14 amino acids. Germline CDR1 reads MNHEY; CDR2 reads SMNVEV (reference sequence). CDR3 DNA sequence: TGTGCCAGCAGTTTACTAGGGAGTGGCGATGGCTACACCTTC. This encodes CASSLLGSGDGYTF.

V gene TRBV5-4 combines with J gene TRBJ2-7; D might be TRBD2 (5 bases). Germline CDR1 reads SGHNT; CDR2 reads YYREEE (reference sequence). The V end lost 2 bases, the J end lost 5 bases, and 20 bases lay between the germline ends. The CDR3 loop spans 16 amino acids. CDR3 bases: TGTGCCAGCAGCTTATATACGCGGGCGAGAGACCACGAGCAGTACTTC. It codes for CASSLYTRARDHEQYF. Complete variable domain (other parts from reference TRBV5-4 and TRBJ2-7): ETGVTQSPTHLIKTRGQQVTLRCSSQSGHNTVSWYQQALGQGPQFIFQYYREEENGRGNFPPRFSGLQFPNYSSELNVNALELDDSALYLCASSLYTRARDHEQYFGPGTRLTVT.

The rearrangement links TRBV5-5 to TRBJ2-2; 8 bases fit TRBD1. The ends lost 4 bases at V and 5 bases at J; junction bases unmatched: 4. Per the germline V gene, CDR1 is SGHKS and CDR2 is YYEKEE (reference sequence). The CDR3 sequence is 14 residues long. CDR3 region: CASSDRQGTGELFF. The CDR3 coding sequence is TGTGCCAGCAGCGATAGACAGGGGACCGGGGAGCTGTTTTTT.

The chain links TRBV2 to TRBJ2-7, with 8 bases lining up with TRBD2. Germline V gene sequence: CDR1 SNHLY, CDR2 FYNNEI. This CDR3 has 14 amino acids. The V segment lost 4 bases and the J segment 7 bases; nucleotides outside the gene matches: 9. CDR3 nucleotides: TGTGCCAGCAGTGGGGGGCTAGCGGGTGAGGAGCAGTACTTC. Residues: CASSGGLAGEEQYF. Based on the CDR3 plus reference TRBV2 and TRBJ2-7, the full variable domain is EPEVTQTPSHQVTQMGQEVILRCVPISNHLYFYWYRQILGQKVEFLVSFYNNEISEKSEIFDDQFSVERPDGSNFTLKIRSTKLEDSAMYFCASSGGLAGEEQYFGPGTRLTVT.

The CDR3 DNA reads TGTGCCAGCAGGATTACAGGGAAACCAGAGACCCAGTACTTC. It specifies CASRITGKPETQYF. The V gene is TRBV4-2, the J gene TRBJ2-5, with D maybe TRBD1 (6 bases). The CDR3 runs to 14 residues. Per the germline V gene, CDR1 is LGHNA and CDR2 is YNFKEQ. The V gene lost 6 bases and the J gene lost 4 bases, with 15 bases spanning the gap.

The V call is TRBV30, the J call TRBJ1-4, with 7 bases aligning to TRBD1. Trimming took 3 bases from V and 4 from J; bases not matched to a gene: 8. CDR3 size: 15 residues. Germline-derived CDR1 and CDR2 are GTSNPN and SVGIG (reference sequence). The CDR3 DNA reads as TGTGCCTGGAGCGCCCTTGACAGGGTTAATGAAAAACTGTTTTTT. As protein: CAWSALDRVNEKLFF.

The chain links TRBV6-5 to TRBJ2-3; 7 bases fit TRBD1. CDR3 length: 14 residues. Germline V CDR1 and CDR2: MNHEY, SVGAGI. V shed 5 bases, J shed 1 base, and the junction held 3 bases outside the gene matches. CDR3 nucleotides: TGTGCCAGCAGTGATGGACAGGGCACAGATACGCAGTATTTT. Translation: CASSDGQGTDTQYF.

V and J are TRBV9 and TRBJ1-1; the match to TRBD1 covers 7 bases. The CDR3 runs to 15 residues. The germline V gene encodes CDR1 SGDLS and CDR2 YYNGEE. V shed 4 bases and J 2 bases; nucleotides not matched to a gene: 8. CDR3 region: CASSSHRGVNTEAFF. The CDR3 region has the DNA TGTGCCAGCAGCTCCCACAGGGGCGTTAACACTGAAGCTTTCTTT.

This clone was detected a few times. J is TRBJ1-2 and V is TRBV7-8, with D perhaps TRBD1 (6 bases). Trimming left V 5 bases short and J 0 bases short, with 19 bases between. CDR1 and CDR2 (germline): SGHVS, FQNEAQ. The CDR3 totals 17 residues. DNA of the CDR3: TGTGCCAGCAGCACAGGGTATAGGTTGGGGCCTAACTATGGCTACACCTTC. Its translation is CASSTGYRLGPNYGYTF.

The chain couples TRBV4-3 to TRBJ1-1, with TRBD1 matching over 7 bases. V gave up 4 bases and J gave up 0 bases; unmatched junction bases: 2. Germline V gene lookup returns CDR1 LGHNA and CDR2 YSLEER. The CDR3 runs 14 residues. CDR3 amino acids: CASSPQGLNTEAFF. DNA for the CDR3: TGCGCCAGCAGCCCACAGGGGTTGAACACTGAAGCTTTCTTT.

The chain employs TRBV7-9 and TRBJ2-3; D call uncertain. The germline V and J ends were trimmed by 5 bases and 5 bases, with 8 bases remaining between them. This CDR3 has 12 residues. Germline CDR1 is SEHNR and CDR2 is FQNEAQ (reference sequence). Written as DNA, the CDR3 is TGTGCCAGCAGCCGTGAGGTAGATACGCAGTATTTT. This gives the protein CASSREVDTQYF.

V and J are TRBV7-8 and TRBJ2-1; possibly TRBD2 for D (5 bases). The CDR3 has 15 residues. V gave up 8 bases and J gave up 1 base, with 15 bases separating them. Germline CDR1 reads SGHVS; CDR2 reads FQNEAQ. This CDR3 is CASRLLDTSYNEQFF. The CDR3 DNA reads TGTGCCAGCCGTCTACTAGATACGTCCTACAATGAGCAGTTCTTC.

In its sample, this clone was seen a few times. This chain connects TRBV28 to TRBJ2-6; 9 bases line up with TRBD1. V shed 6 bases and J 2 bases; nucleotides not matched to a gene: 5. CDR1 is MDHEN and CDR2 is SYDVKM in the germline V gene. This CDR3 region has 16 residues. The CDR3 spells CASRGQGLTGANVLTF. CDR3 in DNA: TGTGCCAGCAGGGGACAGGGACTAACTGGGGCCAACGTCCTGACTTTC.

This clone turned up a few times. This chain links TRBV18 with TRBJ2-5, with 8 bases that match TRBD2. The CDR3 has 16 amino acids. V gave up 0 bases and J gave up 4 bases; unmatched junction bases: 7. The V gene's germline CDR1 is KGHSH and CDR2 LQKENI. The CDR3 DNA is TGTGCCAGCTCACCACCGAAAGCGGGAGTAGGAGAGACCCAGTACTTC. Encoded protein: CASSPPKAGVGETQYF.

This clone was detected only a few times. V gene TRBV2 combines with J gene TRBJ1-5; D may be TRBD1 (6 bases). Trimming removed 1 base at V and 7 bases at J, with 14 bases between. This CDR3 is built from 15 residues. CDR1 and CDR2 from the germline V gene are SNHLY and FYNNEI. CDR3 nucleotides: TGTGCCAGCAGTGAAGAAGGCGGGGGGCAACAGCCCCAGCATTTT. Amino acid sequence: CASSEEGGGQQPQHF.

This chain joins TRBV15 and TRBJ2-5; 8 bases are a match to TRBD1. There are 15 residues in the CDR3. Trimming removed 0 bases from V and 3 bases from J; junction bases left unmatched: 3. CDR1 and CDR2 (germline): LNHNV, YYDKDF (reference sequence). This CDR3 is CATSRDRGQEETQYF. The CDR3, as DNA: TGTGCCACCAGCAGAGATCGGGGACAGGAAGAGACCCAGTACTTC.

This chain connects TRBV4-1 to TRBJ2-1; TRBD2 might be the D (6 bases). The V gene's germline CDR1 is MGHRA and CDR2 YSYEKL. The CDR3 covers 16 residues. Trimming shortened V by 0 bases and J by 10 bases, and 19 bases separated the two germline ends. The CDR3, as DNA: TGCGCCAGCAGCCAAGACGACCGGGCGGGATTAGGGGAGCAGTTCTTC. Translation gives CASSQDDRAGLGEQFF.

The chain employs TRBV30 and TRBJ1-1; D is unresolved. The V gene's germline CDR1 is GTSNPN and CDR2 SVGIG (reference sequence). The CDR3 sequence is 15 residues long. Trimming left V 7 bases short and J 0 bases short, with 18 bases between. The CDR3 spells CAYRRVLIMNTEAFF. In DNA form, the CDR3 reads TGTGCCTACCGACGGGTGCTCATCATGAACACTGAAGCTTTCTTT.

V is TRBV28 and J is TRBJ2-7; 11 bases fit TRBD2. The CDR3 extends over 16 amino acids. The germline V gene encodes CDR1 MDHEN and CDR2 SYDVKM. Trimming took 5 bases from V and 6 from J; bases not matched to a gene: 12. The CDR3 DNA reads TGTGCCAGCAGTCCCCGGGGTAGCGGGAGGGCCCCCGAGCAGTACTTC. Translated: CASSPRGSGRAPEQYF. Together with reference TRBV28 and TRBJ2-7, the CDR3 gives the full variable domain: DVKVTQSSRYLVKRTGEKVFLECVQDMDHENMFWYRQDPGLGLRLIYFSYDVKMKEKGDIPEGYSVSREKKERFSLILESASTNQTSMYLCASSPRGSGRAPEQYFGPGTRLTVT.